The 29 T cell receptor beta chains in this list originate from one sample, sequenced in a study of T-cell reconstitution after alpha-beta-depleted transplantation in children. A library of TCRbeta sequences, prepared with unique molecular identifiers, was generated. MiXCR, applied by TCRdb to the PCR reads, yields one record per CDR3 protein. The table includes roughly 70,000 distinct CDR3 sequences, roughly 4.9% detected once. The sequenced sample was PBMCs, mostly from graft donor cells, obtained 180 days after TCRalphabeta/CD19-depleted stem cell transplant. These receptors all come from a boy less than two years old who had a stem cell transplant for acute myeloid leukemia, so the T cells may come from the graft donor.

This clonotype was seen repeatedly, ten times or more. The chain employs TRBV29-1 and TRBJ1-1, with D unclear. The CDR3 is 13 residues long. Looked up from germline, CDR1 is SQVTM and CDR2 is ANQGSEA. V shed 3 bases and J shed 2 bases, with 10 bases lying between them. The CDR3 reads CSVEAAINTEAFF. As DNA, the CDR3 is TGCAGCGTTGAGGCAGCGATAAACACTGAAGCTTTCTTT. Using reference TRBV29-1 and TRBJ1-1 for the parts outside the CDR3, the full variable domain is SAVISQKPSRDICQRGTSLTIQCQVDSQVTMMFWYRQQPGQSLTLIATANQGSEATYESGFVIDKFPISRPNLTFSTLTVSNMSPEDSSIYLCSVEAAINTEAFFGQGTRLTVV.

This clonotype has just a few counts. The chain employs TRBV11-3 and TRBJ2-5; tentatively, D is TRBD1 (6 bases). Trimming shortened V by 3 bases and J by 5 bases, and 16 bases separated the two germline ends. Germline CDR1 SGHNT, CDR2 YENEEA. This CDR3 has 15 residues. This CDR3 is CASSFWGRGWETQYF. In DNA, the CDR3 is TGTGCCAGCAGCTTTTGGGGCAGGGGCTGGGAGACCCAGTACTTC. Full variable domain (outside the CDR3, taken from reference TRBV11-3 and TRBJ2-5): EAGVVQSPRYKIIEKKQPVAFWCNPISGHNTLYWYLQNLGQGPELLIRYENEEAVDDSQLPKDRFSAERLKGVDSTLKIQPAELGDSAVYLCASSFWGRGWETQYFGPGTRLLVL.

Ten or more counts support this clonotype. The genes are TRBV12-3 or TRBV12-4 and TRBJ2-3, with 7 bases aligning to TRBD2. V lost 6 bases and J lost 4; bases outside the gene matches: 4. The CDR3 is 13 residues long. The CDR3 DNA is TGTGCCAGCAGGGGGGGGTTGGCAGATACGCAGTATTTT. The encoded protein is CASRGGLADTQYF.

The sample holds many counts of this clonotype. The chain is built from TRBV28 and TRBJ1-5; D is unclear. Trimming cost V 3 bases and J 6 bases, with 24 bases left between them. The CDR3 spans 18 residues. Germline CDR1 is MDHEN and CDR2 is SYDVKM. The CDR3 protein is CASSFPRQTRGDSQPQHF. The CDR3 DNA reads as TGTGCCAGCAGTTTTCCCCGACAAACGCGGGGTGATTCTCAGCCCCAGCATTTT.

This clonotype was counted at least ten times. The V and J genes are TRBV13 and TRBJ2-6; weak D call: TRBD2 (5 bases). V was shortened by 5 bases and J by 0 bases, with 11 bases between the two germline ends. The CDR3 sequence is 16 residues long. Germline V gives CDR1 PRHDT, CDR2 FYEKMQ (reference sequence). The CDR3 DNA reads as TGTGCCAGCAGCCCCGGACTGGCCTCTGGGGCCAACGTCCTGACTTTC. Residues: CASSPGLASGANVLTF.

This clonotype was observed at least ten times. This chain joins TRBV25-1 and TRBJ2-1, with 9 bases aligning to TRBD2. Germline CDR1 MGHDK, CDR2 SYGVNS. V lost 6 bases to trimming and J lost 6 bases; unmatched junction nucleotides: 6. CDR3 length equals 14 residues. Here the CDR3 reads CASRQRRGGNEQFF. The CDR3 DNA reads TGTGCCAGCAGACAGAGGCGGGGGGGCAATGAGCAGTTCTTC. Together with reference TRBV25-1 and TRBJ2-1, the CDR3 gives the full variable domain: EADIYQTPRYLVIGTGKKITLECSQTMGHDKMYWYQQDPGMELHLIHYSYGVNSTEKGDLSSESTVSRIRTEHFPLTLESARPSHTSQYLCASRQRRGGNEQFFGPGTRLTVL.

This clonotype was counted at least ten times. The V call is TRBV12-3 or TRBV12-4, the J call TRBJ1-4; no reliable D call. V was shortened by 2 bases and J by 3 bases, with 7 bases between the two germline ends. There are 14 residues in the CDR3. In nucleotides, the CDR3 is TGTGCCAGCAGTTTATTCGGCCCTAATGAAAAACTGTTTTTT. This codes for CASSLFGPNEKLFF.

Ten or more counts support this clonotype. CDR3 protein: CASSFGGDNQPQHF. The CDR3 DNA reads TGTGCCAGCAGCTTCGGGGGGGACAATCAGCCCCAGCATTTT. The gene calls are TRBV5-6 and TRBJ1-5; a possible D gene is TRBD1 (5 bases). CDR1 SGHDT and CDR2 YYEEEE come from the germline V gene. The CDR3 runs 14 residues. Deletions cut 2 bases from V and 3 bases from J, with 9 bases between.

This clonotype was detected many times. This chain connects TRBV29-1 to TRBJ1-1; 12 bases line up with TRBD1. Germline V gene lookup returns CDR1 SQVTM and CDR2 ANQGSEA. Unmatched junction bases numbered 13, after V lost 4 bases and J lost 10 bases. CDR3 length equals 15 residues. Here the CDR3 reads CSVGKGTGGGLGAFF. The CDR3 nucleotides are TGCAGCGTTGGAAAAGGGACAGGGGGCGGGCTGGGAGCTTTCTTT.

This clonotype has a count of ten or more. V gene TRBV7-9 combines with J gene TRBJ2-1, with 8 positions matching TRBD2. Trimming removed 4 bases from V and 6 bases from J; junction bases left unmatched: 5. This CDR3 is 14 amino acids long. The V gene's germline CDR1 is SEHNR and CDR2 FQNEAQ (reference sequence). CDR3 in amino acids: CASSSGLVSNEQFF. For the CDR3, the DNA is TGTGCCAGCAGCTCGGGACTAGTCTCCAATGAGCAGTTCTTC.

The sample holds many counts of this clonotype. V and J are TRBV12-3 or TRBV12-4 and TRBJ2-1; D may be TRBD2 (6 bases). Trimming stripped 1 base from V and 5 bases from J, with 9 bases between. The CDR3 consists of 14 residues. The DNA for the CDR3 is TGTGCCAGCAGTTTAGAGGGAGGTCACAATGAGCAGTTCTTC. Translating it yields CASSLEGGHNEQFF.

This clonotype has a count of ten or more. The V and J genes are TRBV29-1 and TRBJ2-7; D is perhaps TRBD1 (6 bases). The V end lost 0 bases, the J end lost 1 base, and 7 bases lay between the germline ends. This CDR3 comprises 13 residues. Germline V gene lookup returns CDR1 SQVTM and CDR2 ANQGSEA. The CDR3 spells CSVEDQGSYEQYF. The CDR3 bases are TGCAGCGTTGAAGACCAGGGGTCCTACGAGCAGTACTTC.

This clonotype came up many times. The chain recombines TRBV18 with TRBJ1-5; the D is unclear. Germline CDR1 reads KGHSH; CDR2 reads LQKENI. V shed 5 bases and J shed 4 bases, with 21 bases lying between them. The CDR3 sequence is 17 residues long. CDR3 in DNA: TGTGCCAGCTCATACCTCGGACCCAAAAAATCTAATCAGCCCCAGCATTTT. The encoded protein is CASSYLGPKKSNQPQHF.

This clonotype was found many times. This sequence joins TRBV4-3 and TRBJ2-7, with a possible D match to TRBD1 (8 bases). V was trimmed by 4 bases and J by 1 base, leaving 14 bases between them. CDR1 and CDR2 from the germline V gene are LGHNA and YSLEER. The CDR3 is 15 amino acids. The CDR3 loop reads CASSRGQGGSYEQYF. The CDR3 bases are TGCGCCAGCAGCCGAGGACAGGGAGGGTCCTACGAGCAGTACTTC.

In its sample, this clonotype was seen many times. The rearrangement links TRBV20-1 to TRBJ1-2; 7 bases are shared with TRBD1. From germline, CDR1 is DFQATT and CDR2 SNEGSKA (reference sequence). V shed 3 bases, J shed 4 bases, and the junction held 5 bases outside the gene matches. This CDR3 comprises 13 residues. CDR3 in DNA: TGCAGTGCTAGGGCACAGGGGATCTATGGCTACACCTTC. Translation gives CSARAQGIYGYTF.

Ten or more counts support this clonotype. This chain joins TRBV7-6 and TRBJ2-5; 8 bases are shared with TRBD2. From germline, CDR1 is SGHVS and CDR2 FNYEAQ. CDR3 length equals 17 residues. The J segment lost 0 bases and the V segment lost 5 bases, leaving 11 bases of the junction unmatched. CDR3 amino acids: CASSPAPGGGYQETQYF. CDR3 nucleotides: TGTGCCAGCAGCCCCGCCCCGGGAGGGGGGTACCAAGAGACCCAGTACTTC.

This clonotype was detected many times. The chain couples TRBV12-3 or TRBV12-4 to TRBJ1-5, with 10 nucleotides matching TRBD1. The CDR3 consists of 15 residues. V was pared by 6 bases and J by 5 bases, with 7 bases of the junction left unmatched. The DNA for the CDR3 is TGTGCCAGCAGCCGGGGACAGGGGAGTGATCAGCCCCAGCATTTT. This sequence encodes CASSRGQGSDQPQHF.

This clonotype occurred many times. V gene TRBV2 combines with J gene TRBJ1-6; tentatively, D is TRBD1 (6 bases). This CDR3 has 18 residues. Germline values: CDR1 SNHLY, CDR2 FYNNEI. V was clipped by 7 bases and J by 0 bases, with 19 bases between them. The CDR3: CASKGGLWGSSYNSPLHF. In DNA form, the CDR3 reads TGTGCCAGCAAAGGGGGGCTCTGGGGGAGCTCCTATAATTCACCCCTCCACTTT.

This clonotype was observed many times. The chain has TRBV24-1 and TRBJ2-5, with a weak D call TRBD2 (7 bases). In germline, CDR1 is KGHDR, CDR2 SFDVKD. The CDR3 is 14 residues long. Deletions cut 5 bases from V and 3 bases from J, with 12 bases between. The CDR3 here is CATSAGGPKETQYF. The CDR3 DNA sequence: TGTGCCACCAGTGCGGGGGGCCCGAAAGAGACCCAGTACTTC.

There are many counts of this clonotype. This rearrangement joins TRBV7-9 to TRBJ2-5; unclear D gene. Germline CDR1 SEHNR, CDR2 FQNEAQ (reference sequence). V was trimmed by 2 bases and J by 1 base, leaving 8 bases between them. The CDR3 is 14 amino acids. The CDR3 DNA reads TGTGCCAGCAGCTTACTTAACAGCCAAGAGACCCAGTACTTC. Its protein product is CASSLLNSQETQYF.

The CDR3 here is CAISSRDKQFF. As DNA, the CDR3 is TGTGCCATCAGCTCCCGGGACAAACAGTTCTTC. This chain uses TRBV10-3 with TRBJ2-1, with D possibly TRBD1 on 6 matching bases. The CDR3 extends over 11 amino acids. V gave up 6 bases and J gave up 13 bases, with 13 bases separating them. The V gene's germline CDR1 is ENHRY and CDR2 SYGVKD.

This clonotype appeared many times. The chain employs TRBV29-1 and TRBJ2-5, with D perhaps assigned TRBD1 or TRBD2 (5 bases each). This CDR3 has 12 amino acids. Per the germline V gene, CDR1 is SQVTM and CDR2 is ANQGSEA. The ends were cut back, 2 bases at V and 4 bases at J, with 8 bases in the middle. In DNA, the CDR3 is TGCAGCGTTGAATCGGGGCGAGAGACCCAGTACTTC. The encoded protein is CSVESGRETQYF.

This clonotype was seen repeatedly, ten times or more. V and J are TRBV29-1 and TRBJ2-7; 7 bases fit TRBD1. CDR1 and CDR2 from the germline V gene are SQVTM and ANQGSEA. The CDR3 length is 14 residues. V dropped 3 bases and J dropped 4; count of bases not matched to a gene: 9. The CDR3 bases are TGCAGCGTTGAGCACCGGGACAGAGTTTACGAGCAGTACGTC. This gives the protein CSVEHRDRVYEQYV.

The chain has TRBV19 and TRBJ2-7; D is possibly TRBD1 (5 bases). Germline-derived CDR1 and CDR2 are LNHDA and SQIVND (reference sequence). This CDR3 contains 14 residues. V was clipped by 3 bases and J by 0 bases, with 9 bases between them. The CDR3 is CASSIQGSSYEQYF. In DNA, the CDR3 is TGTGCCAGTAGTATCCAGGGAAGCTCCTACGAGCAGTACTTC.

This clonotype was observed many times. V is TRBV6-2 or TRBV6-3 and J is TRBJ2-2; 7 positions agree with TRBD1. Per germline, CDR1 MNHEY and CDR2 SVGEGT. The CDR3 covers 17 residues. The trim removed 7 bases at V and 2 bases at J, leaving 13 bases unmatched. The CDR3 coding sequence is TGTGCCAGCACCATTGCTGAGGGGGCTGTCAACACCGGGGAGCTGTTTTTT. It is translated as CASTIAEGAVNTGELFF.

This clonotype has at least ten counts. The DNA of the CDR3 is TGCGCCAGCAACTTAGGGTTTCCGACAGGGGCCATGAACACTGAAGCTTTCTTT. Its translation is CASNLGFPTGAMNTEAFF. J is TRBJ1-1 and V is TRBV5-1, with 8 positions matching TRBD1. The CDR3 spans 18 residues. V lost 6 bases and J lost 0; bases outside the gene matches: 16. In germline, CDR1 is SGHRS, CDR2 YFSETQ.

This clonotype was picked up many times. The chain couples TRBV18 to TRBJ2-3; the match to TRBD1 covers 7 bases. V dropped 3 bases and J dropped 2; count of bases not matched to a gene: 11. CDR1 KGHSH and CDR2 LQKENI come from the germline V gene. The CDR3 loop spans 17 amino acids. For the CDR3, the DNA is TGTGCCAGCTCACCGCAAATGACAGGGACCTCCACAGATACGCAGTATTTT. It translates to CASSPQMTGTSTDTQYF.

This clonotype was seen ten or more times. This chain links TRBV15 with TRBJ1-5, with no clear D. The germline V gene encodes CDR1 LNHNV and CDR2 YYDKDF (reference sequence). The germline V and J ends were trimmed by 1 base and 1 base, with 8 bases remaining between them. This CDR3 has 15 amino acids. CDR3 protein: CATSRGGESNQPQHF. CDR3 DNA sequence: TGTGCCACCAGCAGAGGTGGGGAGAGCAATCAGCCCCAGCATTTT.

This clonotype was counted ten times or more. V gene TRBV12-3 or TRBV12-4 combines with J gene TRBJ1-5, with unresolved D. Trimming left V 5 bases short and J 5 bases short, with 16 bases between. The CDR3 extends over 15 amino acids. The CDR3 DNA reads as TGTGCCAGCAGTGCCCCTGGAAAGATAGATCAGCCCCAGCATTTT. Protein: CASSAPGKIDQPQHF.